The 17 T cell receptor beta chains below all came from one sample that was sequenced in a study of shared clonotypes between healthy human individuals. Here immunoSEQ multiplex PCR was the method, and the copy in TCRdb shows in-frame clones only, minus some. The data hold 2 million to 2.5 million clones, with roughly 90% observed a single time. Specimen: naive CD4+ T cells from PBMCs. Subset noted: CD45RA+ positively selected. All receptors come from a man aged 18 to 29 in good health. Some clones in this sample may be carry-over from other donors' samples.

V usage is TRBV29-1 and J usage is TRBJ2-7; 7 positions match TRBD1. Per germline, CDR1 SQVTM and CDR2 ANQGSEA. There are 15 residues in the CDR3. After removal of 5 bases from V and 0 bases from J, the junction contained 10 bases not matched to a gene. CDR3 DNA: TGCAGCGTTCAACGCCCGGGACAGAACTCCTACGAGCAGTACTTC. It translates to CSVQRPGQNSYEQYF.

The chain employs TRBV28 and TRBJ1-6; D is possibly TRBD1 (5 bases). CDR1 MDHEN and CDR2 SYDVKM come from the germline V gene. This CDR3 has 17 amino acids. V lost 8 bases to trimming and J lost 0 bases, with 17 bases between them. The CDR3 here is CASLDWDEGSYNSPLHF. For the CDR3, the DNA is TGTGCCAGCCTAGACTGGGACGAAGGCTCCTATAATTCACCCCTCCACTTT.

In regard to this clone: Other nucleotide sequences from this sample produce the same CDR3. The rearrangement links TRBV18 to TRBJ1-2; D is unclear. This CDR3 region has 13 residues. Deletions cut 2 bases from V and 5 bases from J, with 9 bases between. Germline-derived CDR1 and CDR2 are KGHSH and LQKENI. The CDR3 DNA is TGTGCCAGCTCACCAGGGGTTATTTATGGCTACACCTTC. Encoded protein: CASSPGVIYGYTF.

V is TRBV4-2 and J is TRBJ1-5; D ambiguous. This CDR3 is built from 14 residues. Looked up from germline, CDR1 is LGHNA and CDR2 is YNFKEQ. V lost 4 bases to trimming and J lost 7 bases, with 14 bases between them. DNA for the CDR3: TGTGCCAGCAGCCCGAACACGGACGGGCAGCCCCAGCATTTT. Protein: CASSPNTDGQPQHF.

J is TRBJ2-1 and V is TRBV9; 7 bases line up with TRBD2. The J segment lost 5 bases and the V segment lost 0 bases, leaving 8 bases of the junction unmatched. The CDR3 is 16 amino acids. Germline CDR1 SGDLS, CDR2 YYNGEE. CDR3 coding DNA: TGTGCCAGCAGCGTAGCCCTAGCGGAGACCGACAATGAGCAGTTCTTC. The encoded protein is CASSVALAETDNEQFF. Complete variable domain (other parts from reference TRBV9 and TRBJ2-1): DSGVTQTPKHLITATGQRVTLRCSPRSGDLSVYWYQQSLDQGLQFLIQYYNGEERAKGNILERFSAQQFPDLHSELNLSSLELGDSALYFCASSVALAETDNEQFFGPGTRLTVL.

The CDR3: CSVTLAGGRYEQYF. For the CDR3, the DNA is TGCAGCGTGACACTAGCGGGAGGAAGGTACGAGCAGTACTTC. J is TRBJ2-7 and V is TRBV29-1; 12 positions agree with TRBD2. V trimming: 6 bases; J trimming: 4 bases; junction bases outside the gene matches: 7. CDR1 SQVTM and CDR2 ANQGSEA come from the germline V gene. The CDR3 runs 14 residues.

V is TRBV7-2 and J is TRBJ2-6; D uncertain. CDR3 length: 15 amino acids. V lost 2 bases and J 1 base, leaving 6 bases between the germline ends. Germline loops: CDR1 SGHTA, CDR2 FQGNSA. CDR3 sequence reads: CASSLRRSGANVLTF. CDR3 DNA: TGTGCCAGCAGCTTACGCAGGTCTGGGGCCAACGTCCTGACTTTC.

The genes are TRBV6-5 and TRBJ1-1; D remains ambiguous. The ends were cut back, 2 bases at V and 5 bases at J, with 9 bases in the middle. Germline CDR1 reads MNHEY; CDR2 reads SVGAGI. The CDR3 runs to 13 residues. CDR3 amino acids: CASSYEVGTEAFF. The DNA for the CDR3 is TGTGCCAGCAGTTACGAAGTGGGGACTGAAGCTTTCTTT.

The rearrangement uses TRBV7-9 and TRBJ2-5; 8 bases agree with TRBD1. Looked up from germline, CDR1 is SEHNR and CDR2 is FQNEAQ (reference sequence). The V gene end was trimmed by 6 bases and the J gene end by 5 bases; junction bases not matched to a gene: 11. The CDR3 spans 15 residues. CDR3 nucleotides: TGTGCCAGCAGACTTACCCAGGGGGCGCGGGAGACCCAGTACTTC. Translating gives CASRLTQGARETQYF.

The chain recombines TRBV7-9 with TRBJ1-3; a possible D gene is TRBD1 (6 bases). CDR1 is SEHNR and CDR2 is FQNEAQ in the germline V gene (reference sequence). Trimming removed 4 bases from V and 0 bases from J, with 19 bases in between. CDR3 length: 18 residues. CDR3 in DNA: TGTGCCAGCAGCTCATTAGGGGGTTCTTCCCCCTCTGGAAACACCATATATTTT. It encodes CASSSLGGSSPSGNTIYF.

The CDR3 reads CASSLEGGQGSTQYF. Written as DNA, the CDR3 is TGCGCCAGCAGCTTGGAAGGCGGGCAGGGGTCGACCCAGTACTTC. The chain combines TRBV5-1 with TRBJ2-5; D is perhaps TRBD1 (6 bases). The ends were cut back, 0 bases at V and 7 bases at J, with 16 bases in the middle. Per the germline V gene, CDR1 is SGHRS and CDR2 is YFSETQ. The CDR3 has 15 residues. The full variable domain, rest sourced from reference TRBV5-1 and TRBJ2-5, is KAGVTQTPRYLIKTRGQQVTLSCSPISGHRSVSWYQQTPGQGLQFLFEYFSETQRNKGNFPGRFSGRQFSNSRSEMNVSTLELGDSALYLCASSLEGGQGSTQYFGPGTRLLVL.

This rearrangement joins TRBV9 to TRBJ2-7, with TRBD2 matching 7 bases. The CDR3 runs to 14 residues. Germline lookup yields CDR1 SGDLS and CDR2 YYNGEE. V lost 0 bases, J lost 4 bases, and 4 bases stayed unmatched. The CDR3 reads CASSVDLAAYEQYF. CDR3 bases: TGTGCCAGCAGCGTAGACCTAGCGGCATACGAGCAGTACTTC. Supplemented by reference TRBV9 and TRBJ2-7, the full variable domain reads DSGVTQTPKHLITATGQRVTLRCSPRSGDLSVYWYQQSLDQGLQFLIQYYNGEERAKGNILERFSAQQFPDLHSELNLSSLELGDSALYFCASSVDLAAYEQYFGPGTRLTVT.

This chain connects TRBV15 to TRBJ2-1; 11 bases line up with TRBD2. CDR3 size: 20 residues. The germline V gene has CDR1 LNHNV and CDR2 YYDKDF (reference sequence). The V segment lost 1 base and the J segment 4 bases; nucleotides outside the gene matches: 15. Written as DNA, the CDR3 is TGTGCCACCAGCAGAGCCCGTCTAGCGGGAGGACCCCGAAGTTACAATGAGCAGTTCTTC. This sequence encodes CATSRARLAGGPRSYNEQFF.

The V call is TRBV18, the J call TRBJ1-2; tentative D call: TRBD1 (6 bases). Germline assignment: CDR1 KGHSH and CDR2 LQKENI. This CDR3 region has 15 residues. Trimming cost V 6 bases and J 3 bases, with 17 bases left between them. This chain's CDR3 is CASSLGQLIDYGYTF. The CDR3 DNA reads as TGTGCCAGCTCCCTAGGACAGCTCATAGACTATGGCTACACCTTC.

The chain recombines TRBV15 with TRBJ2-7; D not resolved. With 1 base removed from V and 0 bases from J, the gap between germline ends came to 10 bases. The CDR3 length is 15 residues. Looked up from germline, CDR1 is LNHNV and CDR2 is YYDKDF (reference sequence). The CDR3 loop reads CATSRAIPGSYEQYF. CDR3 coding DNA: TGTGCCACCAGCAGAGCGATTCCGGGCTCCTACGAGCAGTACTTC.

This chain connects TRBV7-9 to TRBJ2-2, with D perhaps matching TRBD2 (7 bases). The CDR3 is 16 amino acids. V dropped 2 bases and J dropped 13 bases, with 23 bases sitting between them. Per the germline V gene, CDR1 is SEHNR and CDR2 is FQNEAQ (reference sequence). The CDR3 sequence: CASSLPGTRGPGGLFF. CDR3 nucleotide sequence: TGTGCCAGCAGCTTACCCGGGACAAGGGGACCGGGAGGGCTGTTTTTT. The variable domain in full, with the rest retrieved from reference TRBV7-9 and TRBJ2-2, is DTGVSQNPRHKITKRGQNVTFRCDPISEHNRLYWYRQTLGQGPEFLTYFQNEAQLEKSRLLSDRFSAERPKGSFSTLEIQRTEQGDSAMYLCASSLPGTRGPGGLFFGEGSRLTVL.

Worth noting for this clone: In the same sample, other DNA sequences code for this CDR3. This chain links TRBV7-2 with TRBJ1-5; D possibly corresponds to TRBD1 (5 bases). Deletions cut 1 base from V and 1 base from J, with 11 bases between. The CDR3 consists of 16 residues. Germline-derived CDR1 and CDR2 are SGHTA and FQGNSA. Here the CDR3 reads CASSLVGTESNQPQHF. CDR3 nucleotides: TGTGCCAGCAGCTTAGTAGGGACGGAGAGCAATCAGCCCCAGCATTTT.